Included here is one TCR beta chain sequence, with context. Its antigen remains unidentified. Sample treatment: approximately 10-day PBMC culture with coronavirus spike peptide pools or control peptides (ViraFEST assay). This specimen comes from a study of vaccination and CD4 T cells after COVID-19. CDR3 length: 15 amino acids. V lost 7 bases and J lost 0, with 13 bases in between. Germline V gene lookup returns CDR1 SGHAT and CDR2 FQDESV (reference sequence). The Oncomine TCR Beta short-read assay was applied to DNA of cultured CD4+ T cells. TCRdb reprocessed the PCR reads via MiXCR and lists one record per CDR3 protein. The profile shows 15,000 or so distinct CDR3 sequences, 48% of them singletons.

Sequencing was performed on CD4+ T cells from blood, cultured in vitro. This sequence originates from a human donor who had recovered from COVID-19. The chain couples TRBV11-1 to TRBJ2-4, with unresolved D. The DNA for the CDR3 is TGTGCCAGCACACCTCCTAGACTAGCCAAAAACATTCAGTACTTC. Protein product: CASTPPRLAKNIQYF.